These T cell receptor beta chains were read from a single sample in a study of early T cells in non-severe SARS-CoV-2 infection. TCRdb reprocessed the 5' RACE reads via MiXCR and lists one record per CDR3 protein. The data show roughly 40,000 distinct CDR3 sequences, 5% to 7% seen once. Sequenced: whole blood. The receptors were gathered from an adult who was a healthcare worker with PCR-confirmed SARS-CoV-2 infection or an uninfected control (not recorded which). Both conserved end residues are part of each CDR3. The order of the fields is D gene, V gene, CDR3 protein. A D gene is named only where the DNA matches it firmly.

d_call: NA
v_call: TRBV7-2
cdr3_aa: CASSLGPARTQYF

d_call: NA
v_call: TRBV28
cdr3_aa: CASRSSTDTQYF

d_call: TRBD2
v_call: TRBV28
cdr3_aa: CASSFPSGRLDTQYF

d_call: NA
v_call: TRBV11-3
cdr3_aa: CASSLDRNTQYF

d_call: TRBD2
v_call: TRBV2
cdr3_aa: CASSEARGLAGDRTGELFF

d_call: TRBD1
v_call: TRBV6-5
cdr3_aa: CASRRDSENTIYF

d_call: NA
v_call: TRBV20-1
cdr3_aa: CSARSPGGVNQPQHF

d_call: TRBD1
v_call: TRBV5-1
cdr3_aa: CASSVTGAQETQYF

d_call: NA
v_call: TRBV14
cdr3_aa: CASSRNPGNTEAFF

d_call: NA
v_call: TRBV11-2
cdr3_aa: CASSLARDEQYF

d_call: NA
v_call: TRBV12-3/TRBV12-4
cdr3_aa: CATLTGGKLFF

d_call: NA
v_call: TRBV7-3
cdr3_aa: CASSRALGGSYNEQFF

d_call: NA
v_call: TRBV6-5
cdr3_aa: CASRSPEAGSSYEQYF

d_call: TRBD1
v_call: TRBV28
cdr3_aa: CASSFEGQGANTGELFF

d_call: NA
v_call: TRBV12-3/TRBV12-4
cdr3_aa: CASSLGVSVEAFF

d_call: NA
v_call: TRBV9
cdr3_aa: CASSVSASIYTDTQYF

d_call: NA
v_call: TRBV11-2
cdr3_aa: CASSHLKRVYEQYF

d_call: NA
v_call: TRBV6-5
cdr3_aa: CASSRGTRYTQCF

d_call: TRBD2
v_call: TRBV5-1
cdr3_aa: CASSHRTSGTDTQYF

d_call: TRBD2
v_call: TRBV7-2
cdr3_aa: CASSLVRGLASYEQYF

d_call: NA
v_call: TRBV11-2
cdr3_aa: CASSLGLVSYNEQFF

d_call: NA
v_call: TRBV29-1
cdr3_aa: CSVIGRGNTEAFF

d_call: NA
v_call: TRBV20-1
cdr3_aa: CSATGDLRTQYF

d_call: TRBD2
v_call: TRBV7-9
cdr3_aa: CASSLAALAGISGANVLTF

d_call: TRBD1
v_call: TRBV28
cdr3_aa: CASSTPSRGPLFF

d_call: NA
v_call: TRBV20-1
cdr3_aa: CSPRQRNYNEQFF

d_call: TRBD2
v_call: TRBV20-1
cdr3_aa: CSAKAGDYEQYF

d_call: NA
v_call: TRBV7-2
cdr3_aa: CASSLVTFPDTQYF

d_call: NA
v_call: TRBV10-3
cdr3_aa: CAISEHGYEQYF

d_call: NA
v_call: TRBV5-4
cdr3_aa: CASSIGPGAVEEQYF

d_call: NA
v_call: TRBV12-3/TRBV12-4
cdr3_aa: CASSFAQPTQYF

d_call: TRBD2
v_call: TRBV7-9
cdr3_aa: CASSLRLAGDGEQFF

d_call: TRBD2
v_call: TRBV24-1
cdr3_aa: CATSVAGQDNEQFF

d_call: TRBD2
v_call: TRBV5-4
cdr3_aa: CASSGPGLAGETQYF

d_call: NA
v_call: TRBV28
cdr3_aa: CASSEAQGNNSPLHF

d_call: NA
v_call: TRBV5-5
cdr3_aa: CASSLARQADNEQFF

d_call: NA
v_call: TRBV6-1
cdr3_aa: CATNRVGNQPQHF

d_call: NA
v_call: TRBV6-6
cdr3_aa: CASRADFLFQAEKLFF

d_call: NA
v_call: TRBV7-9
cdr3_aa: CASRRDPERDTQYF

d_call: NA
v_call: TRBV20-1
cdr3_aa: CSARDGAGANVLTF

d_call: NA
v_call: TRBV30
cdr3_aa: CAWSPMNTEAFF

d_call: TRBD2
v_call: TRBV7-2
cdr3_aa: CASSLEREAEQFF

d_call: NA
v_call: TRBV29-1
cdr3_aa: CSAQGVAGGSSYEQYF

d_call: NA
v_call: TRBV5-6
cdr3_aa: CASSLRQGDGYTF

d_call: TRBD1
v_call: TRBV28
cdr3_aa: CASGQDFRNTIYF

d_call: NA
v_call: TRBV28
cdr3_aa: CASSFGVLAKNIQYF

d_call: TRBD2
v_call: TRBV10-3
cdr3_aa: CAIMGQGLAGHTQYF

d_call: NA
v_call: TRBV7-2
cdr3_aa: CASSLGQTSAGNTIYF

d_call: NA
v_call: TRBV5-1
cdr3_aa: CASKGGIAYEQYF

d_call: NA
v_call: TRBV10-3
cdr3_aa: CAISSPDGACTDTQYF

d_call: TRBD2
v_call: TRBV15
cdr3_aa: CATSRGAGGTDTQYF

d_call: NA
v_call: TRBV29-1
cdr3_aa: CSARTDYYEQYF

d_call: NA
v_call: TRBV10-2
cdr3_aa: CASRQHSGANVLTF

d_call: NA
v_call: TRBV7-6
cdr3_aa: CVSSPSWGNEQFF

d_call: TRBD2
v_call: TRBV11-2
cdr3_aa: CASSLAGGRGTDTQYF

d_call: NA
v_call: TRBV11-2
cdr3_aa: CASSQRYEQYF

d_call: NA
v_call: TRBV20-1
cdr3_aa: CSAKPFTGEGREQYF

d_call: NA
v_call: TRBV7-2
cdr3_aa: CASSPLKSDTQYF

d_call: NA
v_call: TRBV7-2
cdr3_aa: CASSRVASATTAQYF